This is a list of T cell receptor beta chains from one sample in a study of technical replicates of blood from a few donors. Data came from immunoSEQ multiplex PCR; TCRdb stores just in-frame clones and leaves some out. Of fewer than 85,000 clones detected, about 97% appear once; the ten largest clones hold about 0.31%. The sequencing sample was made of T cells isolated from PBMCs. These receptors all come from a human donor in good health. The CDR3 runs from the conserved cysteine through the conserved F or W. A D gene is named only where the DNA matches it firmly. Clone size is stated in some rows and not others, as once, few, many or a class when expanded.

abundance: -; j_gene: TRBJ2-7; v_gene: TRBV5-1; d_gene: -; CDR3nt: TGCGCCAGCAGCTTGGCAACCGGCTACGAGCAGTACTTC; CDR3aa: CASSLATGYEQYF
abundance: -; j_gene: TRBJ2-5; v_gene: TRBV20-1; d_gene: -; CDR3nt: TGCAGTGCTAGTGAGGAGACCCAGTACTTC; CDR3aa: CSASEETQYF
abundance: -; j_gene: TRBJ2-3; v_gene: TRBV29-1; d_gene: -; CDR3nt: TGCAGCGGATCTATCCTCCTCACAGATACGCAGTATTTT; CDR3aa: CSGSILLTDTQYF
abundance: -; j_gene: TRBJ1-1; v_gene: TRBV7-2; d_gene: -; CDR3nt: TGTGCCAGCAGCTTAACAGGGTATGAAGCTTTCTTT; CDR3aa: CASSLTGYEAFF
abundance: -; j_gene: TRBJ1-3; v_gene: TRBV6-1; d_gene: -; CDR3nt: TGTGCCAGCAATGAGGTTCGGAGGGAAGCTGGAAACACCATATATTTT; CDR3aa: CASNEVRREAGNTIYF
abundance: -; j_gene: TRBJ2-3; v_gene: TRBV28; d_gene: -; CDR3nt: TGTGCCAGCAGTCCACGGGGAAGAGGCGAAGATACGCAGTATTTT; CDR3aa: CASSPRGRGEDTQYF
abundance: -; j_gene: TRBJ1-4; v_gene: TRBV9; d_gene: -; CDR3nt: TGTGCCAGCAGCGTTGGGAGGAATGAAAAACTGTTTTTT; CDR3aa: CASSVGRNEKLFF
abundance: -; j_gene: TRBJ2-7; v_gene: TRBV7-2; d_gene: TRBD2; CDR3nt: TGTGCCAGCAGCCCTCCGGGACTAGCGGGGGGCTCCTACGAGCAGTACTTC; CDR3aa: CASSPPGLAGGSYEQYF
abundance: -; j_gene: TRBJ1-2; v_gene: TRBV19; d_gene: TRBD1; CDR3nt: TGTGCCACCAGCAGACAGGGCGTTAACTATGGCTACACCTTC; CDR3aa: CATSRQGVNYGYTF
abundance: -; j_gene: TRBJ2-5; v_gene: TRBV28; d_gene: TRBD2; CDR3nt: TGTGCCAGCAGCGACTATCCCAAGCGGGAAAGGTTTCCCCAGTACTTC; CDR3aa: CASSDYPKRERFPQYF
abundance: -; j_gene: TRBJ1-2; v_gene: TRBV29-1; d_gene: -; CDR3nt: TGCAGCGTTGTCGGGGACACAACTAACTATGGCTACACCTTC; CDR3aa: CSVVGDTTNYGYTF
abundance: -; j_gene: TRBJ2-1; v_gene: TRBV7-8; d_gene: TRBD2; CDR3nt: TGTGCCAGCAGCCACCCTATTCAAGCTAGCGGGGGGTATAGCTCCTACAATGAGCAGTTCTTC; CDR3aa: CASSHPIQASGGYSSYNEQFF
abundance: -; j_gene: TRBJ1-2; v_gene: TRBV5-4; d_gene: TRBD1; CDR3nt: TGTGCCAGCAGCGCGGGACAGGGGGTTCTTAATGGCTACACCTTC; CDR3aa: CASSAGQGVLNGYTF
abundance: -; j_gene: TRBJ1-1; v_gene: TRBV7-8; d_gene: TRBD1; CDR3nt: TGTGCCAGCAGCTTATTCCAAGGGGGCGAGGCTGAAGCTTTCTTT; CDR3aa: CASSLFQGGEAEAFF
abundance: once; j_gene: TRBJ2-1; v_gene: TRBV5-6; d_gene: TRBD2; CDR3nt: TGTGCCAGCAGCTCATTGGGCGGGAGTGATGGCGGGTACAATGAGCAGTTCTTC; CDR3aa: CASSSLGGSDGGYNEQFF
abundance: -; j_gene: TRBJ1-5; v_gene: TRBV15; d_gene: -; CDR3nt: TGTGCCACCAGCAGAGATACGGGGGGCATTCAGCCCCAGCATTTT; CDR3aa: CATSRDTGGIQPQHF
abundance: medium-sized; j_gene: TRBJ2-7; v_gene: TRBV25-1; d_gene: TRBD2; CDR3nt: TGTGCCAGCGGACTAGCGGGAAACTACGAGCAGTACTTC; CDR3aa: CASGLAGNYEQYF
abundance: -; j_gene: TRBJ1-1; v_gene: TRBV29-1; d_gene: -; CDR3nt: TGCAGCGTTGAGCGGAGGGGAGAAGCTTTCTTT; CDR3aa: CSVERRGEAFF
abundance: -; j_gene: TRBJ1-1; v_gene: TRBV10-3; d_gene: -; CDR3nt: TGTGCCATCAGAGACACCCTGAACACTGAAGCTTTCTTT; CDR3aa: CAIRDTLNTEAFF
abundance: -; j_gene: TRBJ2-1; v_gene: TRBV10-1; d_gene: -; CDR3nt: TGCGCCAGCAGCGAAACAGTTTACCCCTACAATGAGCAGTTCTTC; CDR3aa: CASSETVYPYNEQFF
abundance: -; j_gene: TRBJ2-1; v_gene: TRBV11-3; d_gene: -; CDR3nt: TGTGCCAGCAGCTTAGAACGGGCCTACAATGAGCAGTTCTTC; CDR3aa: CASSLERAYNEQFF
abundance: once; j_gene: TRBJ2-7; v_gene: TRBV10-3; d_gene: -; CDR3nt: TGTGCCATCAGTCTTGGTCTTGGAGGATCCGAGCAGTACTTC; CDR3aa: CAISLGLGGSEQYF
abundance: -; j_gene: TRBJ2-1; v_gene: TRBV6-5; d_gene: TRBD2; CDR3nt: TGTGCCAGTGGGACTAGCGGGCAGTTCTTC; CDR3aa: CASGTSGQFF
abundance: -; j_gene: TRBJ2-5; v_gene: TRBV5-1; d_gene: -; CDR3nt: TGCGCCAGCAGCTTGGGAGCGGAAGAGACCCAGTACTTC; CDR3aa: CASSLGAEETQYF
abundance: -; j_gene: TRBJ2-3; v_gene: TRBV6-4; d_gene: TRBD2; CDR3nt: TGTGCCAGCAGTGACTCGCGGGAGACAGATACGCAGTATTTT; CDR3aa: CASSDSRETDTQYF
abundance: -; j_gene: TRBJ1-5; v_gene: TRBV7-3; d_gene: -; CDR3nt: TGTGCCAGCAGCTTAAACGGGGATCAGCCCCAGCATTTT; CDR3aa: CASSLNGDQPQHF
abundance: -; j_gene: TRBJ2-2; v_gene: TRBV7-2; d_gene: TRBD2; CDR3nt: TGTGCCAGCAGCCTCGCGGGAGGAACGAACACCGGGGAGCTGTTTTTT; CDR3aa: CASSLAGGTNTGELFF
abundance: once; j_gene: TRBJ1-1; v_gene: TRBV9; d_gene: -; CDR3nt: TGTGCCAGCAGCATCGACCCCGGGACATCCCAGAACGCTTTCTTT; CDR3aa: CASSIDPGTSQNAFF
abundance: -; j_gene: TRBJ2-3; v_gene: TRBV2; d_gene: TRBD2; CDR3nt: TGTGCCAGCAGTCCCCCCTTCTTGCGGGAGGTCGCAGATACGCAGTATTTT; CDR3aa: CASSPPFLREVADTQYF
abundance: -; j_gene: TRBJ1-4; v_gene: TRBV6-1; d_gene: -; CDR3nt: TGTGCCAGCAGTGTCTCAGGGGCAACTAATGAAAAACTGTTTTTT; CDR3aa: CASSVSGATNEKLFF
abundance: once; j_gene: TRBJ1-5; v_gene: TRBV19; d_gene: TRBD1; CDR3nt: TGTGCCAGTAGTGGGACAGGGGGCCGTCAGCCCCAGCATTTT; CDR3aa: CASSGTGGRQPQHF
abundance: -; j_gene: TRBJ1-2; v_gene: TRBV4-1; d_gene: TRBD1; CDR3nt: TGCGCCAGCAGCCACGGACAGGGGGCGTCTGGCTATGGCTACACCTTC; CDR3aa: CASSHGQGASGYGYTF
abundance: -; j_gene: TRBJ1-5; v_gene: TRBV15; d_gene: -; CDR3nt: TGTGCCACCAGCAGAGGAGGGCCCCAGCATTTT; CDR3aa: CATSRGGPQHF
abundance: -; j_gene: TRBJ2-1; v_gene: TRBV7-9; d_gene: -; CDR3nt: TGTGCCAGCAGAAAAAGGGACTCGCCATCCTACAATGAGCAGTTCTTC; CDR3aa: CASRKRDSPSYNEQFF
abundance: -; j_gene: TRBJ1-4; v_gene: TRBV18; d_gene: -; CDR3nt: TGTGCCAGCTCACCGAGGGCAACTAATGAAAAACTGTTTTTT; CDR3aa: CASSPRATNEKLFF
abundance: -; j_gene: TRBJ2-5; v_gene: TRBV30; d_gene: TRBD1; CDR3nt: TGTGCCTACCACAGGGGAGTAGAGACCCAGTACTTC; CDR3aa: CAYHRGVETQYF
abundance: -; j_gene: TRBJ2-3; v_gene: TRBV5-4; d_gene: TRBD2; CDR3nt: TGTGCCAGCAGCCCCAGCGGGAGGGAATGGGCAGATACGCAGTATTTT; CDR3aa: CASSPSGREWADTQYF
abundance: -; j_gene: TRBJ2-7; v_gene: TRBV4-2; d_gene: TRBD1; CDR3nt: TGTGCCAGCAGCCAAGGGACAGGGATTACCTACGAGCAGTACTTC; CDR3aa: CASSQGTGITYEQYF
abundance: -; j_gene: TRBJ1-4; v_gene: TRBV30; d_gene: -; CDR3nt: TGTGCCTGGAGTGAACCCCGGGGGGCGAATGAAAAACTGTTTTTT; CDR3aa: CAWSEPRGANEKLFF
abundance: -; j_gene: TRBJ1-2; v_gene: TRBV11-3; d_gene: -; CDR3nt: TGTGCCAGCAGCTTAGAGGTAGACTATGGCTACACCTTC; CDR3aa: CASSLEVDYGYTF